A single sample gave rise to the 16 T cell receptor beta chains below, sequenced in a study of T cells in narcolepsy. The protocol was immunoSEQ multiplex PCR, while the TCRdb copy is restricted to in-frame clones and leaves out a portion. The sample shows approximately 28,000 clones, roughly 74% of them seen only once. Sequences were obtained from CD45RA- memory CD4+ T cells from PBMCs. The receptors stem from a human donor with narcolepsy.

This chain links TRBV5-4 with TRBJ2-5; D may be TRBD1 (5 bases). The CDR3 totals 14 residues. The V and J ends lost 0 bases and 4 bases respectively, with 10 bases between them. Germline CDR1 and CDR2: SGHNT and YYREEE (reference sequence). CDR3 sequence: CASSLGVRAETQYF. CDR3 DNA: TGTGCCAGCAGCTTGGGTGTCAGGGCAGAGACCCAGTACTTC.

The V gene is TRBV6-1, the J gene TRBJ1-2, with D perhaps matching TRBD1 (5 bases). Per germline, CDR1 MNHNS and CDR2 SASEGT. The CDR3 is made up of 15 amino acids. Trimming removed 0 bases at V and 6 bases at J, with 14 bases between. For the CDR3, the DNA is TGTGCCAGCAGTGAAGCTGGGGCATCAAGGAATGGCTACACCTTC. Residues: CASSEAGASRNGYTF.

CDR3 sequence: CASSSDSPYEQYF. As DNA, the CDR3 is TGTGCCAGCAGTTCCGACAGCCCCTACGAGCAGTACTTC. The rearrangement uses TRBV6-5 and TRBJ2-7, with a tentative D call TRBD1 (5 bases). V was trimmed by 4 bases and J by 2 bases, leaving 9 bases between them. There are 13 residues in the CDR3. Germline loops: CDR1 MNHEY, CDR2 SVGAGI.

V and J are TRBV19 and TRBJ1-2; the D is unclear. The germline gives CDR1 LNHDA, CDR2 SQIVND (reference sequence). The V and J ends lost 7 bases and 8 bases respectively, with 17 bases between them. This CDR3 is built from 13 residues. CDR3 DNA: TGTGCCAGTACCCTAAGGGAGAATTGGGGCTACACCTTC. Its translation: CASTLRENWGYTF. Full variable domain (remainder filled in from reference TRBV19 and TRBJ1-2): DGGITQSPKYLFRKEGQNVTLSCEQNLNHDAMYWYRQDPGQGLRLIYYSQIVNDFQKGDIAEGYSVSREKKESFPLTVTSAQKNPTAFYLCASTLRENWGYTFGSGTRLTVV.

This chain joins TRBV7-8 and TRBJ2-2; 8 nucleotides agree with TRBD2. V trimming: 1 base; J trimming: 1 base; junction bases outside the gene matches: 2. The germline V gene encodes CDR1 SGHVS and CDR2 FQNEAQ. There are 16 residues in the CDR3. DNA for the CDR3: TGTGCCAGCAGCTTAGTAAGCGGGAGGAACACCGGGGAGCTGTTTTTT. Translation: CASSLVSGRNTGELFF.

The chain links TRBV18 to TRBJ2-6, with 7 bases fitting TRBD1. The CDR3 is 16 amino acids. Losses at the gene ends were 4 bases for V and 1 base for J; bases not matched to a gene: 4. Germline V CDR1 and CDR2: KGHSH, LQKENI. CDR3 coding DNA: TGTGCCAGCTCACTAAGACAGGGTTCTGGGGCCAACGTCCTGACTTTC. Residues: CASSLRQGSGANVLTF. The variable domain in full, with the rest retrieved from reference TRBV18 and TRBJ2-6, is NAGVMQNPRHLVRRRGQEARLRCSPMKGHSHVYWYRQLPEEGLKFMVYLQKENIIDESGMPKERFSAEFPKEGPSILRIQQVVRGDSAAYFCASSLRQGSGANVLTFGAGSRLTVL.

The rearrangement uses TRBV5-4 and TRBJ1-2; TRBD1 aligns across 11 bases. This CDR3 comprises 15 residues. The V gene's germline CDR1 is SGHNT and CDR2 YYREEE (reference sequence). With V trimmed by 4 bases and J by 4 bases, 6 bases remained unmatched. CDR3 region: CASSDRDRGTYGYTF. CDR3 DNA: TGTGCCAGCAGCGACCGGGACAGGGGGACCTATGGCTACACCTTC.

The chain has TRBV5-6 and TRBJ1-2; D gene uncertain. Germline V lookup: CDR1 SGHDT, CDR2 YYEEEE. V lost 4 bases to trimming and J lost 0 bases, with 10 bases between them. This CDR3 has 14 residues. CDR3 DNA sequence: TGTGCCAGCAGCGACCCGAGGGCTAACTATGGCTACACCTTC. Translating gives CASSDPRANYGYTF.

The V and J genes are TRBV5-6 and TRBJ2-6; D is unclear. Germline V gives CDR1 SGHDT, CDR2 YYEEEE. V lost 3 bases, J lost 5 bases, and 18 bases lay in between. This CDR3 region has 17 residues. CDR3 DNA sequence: TGTGCCAGCAGCTCTATGACGACCTCTGGAAGGGCCAACGTCCTGACTTTC. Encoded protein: CASSSMTTSGRANVLTF.

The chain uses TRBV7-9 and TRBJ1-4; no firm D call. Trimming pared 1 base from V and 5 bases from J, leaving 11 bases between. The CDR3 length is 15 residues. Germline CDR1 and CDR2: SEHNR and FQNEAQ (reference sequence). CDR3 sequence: CASSLVAGENEKLFF. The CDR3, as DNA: TGTGCCAGCAGCTTAGTCGCCGGAGAAAATGAAAAACTGTTTTTT.

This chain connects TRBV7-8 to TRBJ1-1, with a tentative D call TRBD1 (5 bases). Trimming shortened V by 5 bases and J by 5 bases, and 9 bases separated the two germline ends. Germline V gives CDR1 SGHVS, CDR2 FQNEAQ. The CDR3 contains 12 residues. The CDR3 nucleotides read TGTGCCAGCAGCCTCCGGGGGACTGAAGCTTTCTTT. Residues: CASSLRGTEAFF.

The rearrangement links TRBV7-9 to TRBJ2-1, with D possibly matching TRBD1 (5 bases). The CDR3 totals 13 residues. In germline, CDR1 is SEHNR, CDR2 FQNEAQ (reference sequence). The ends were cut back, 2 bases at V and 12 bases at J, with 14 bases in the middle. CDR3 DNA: TGTGCCAGCAGCTTAAGTAACAGGCAGGGGCAGTTCTTC. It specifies CASSLSNRQGQFF.

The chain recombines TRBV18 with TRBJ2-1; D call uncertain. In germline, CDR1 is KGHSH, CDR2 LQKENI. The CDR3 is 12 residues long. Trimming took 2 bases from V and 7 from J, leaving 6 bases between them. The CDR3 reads CASSPSANEQFF. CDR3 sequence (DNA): TGTGCCAGCTCACCATCGGCAAATGAGCAGTTCTTC.

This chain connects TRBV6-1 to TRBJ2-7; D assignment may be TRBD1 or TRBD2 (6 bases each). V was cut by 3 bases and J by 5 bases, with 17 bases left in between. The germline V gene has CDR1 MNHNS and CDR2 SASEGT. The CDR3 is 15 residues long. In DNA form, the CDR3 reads TGTGCCAGCAGTGATGTCCAGACAGGAGGGGACGAGCAGTACTTC. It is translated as CASSDVQTGGDEQYF.

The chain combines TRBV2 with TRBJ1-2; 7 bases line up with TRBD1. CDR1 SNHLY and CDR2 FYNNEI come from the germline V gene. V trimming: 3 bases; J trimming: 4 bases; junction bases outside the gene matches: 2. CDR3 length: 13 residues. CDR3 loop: CASSDQGVYGYTF. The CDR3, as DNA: TGTGCCAGCAGTGATCAGGGGGTCTATGGCTACACCTTC.

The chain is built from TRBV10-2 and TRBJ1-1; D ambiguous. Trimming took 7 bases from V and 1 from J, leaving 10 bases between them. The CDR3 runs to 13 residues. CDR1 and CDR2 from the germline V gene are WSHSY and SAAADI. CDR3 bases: TGCGCCAGCACCTTAGACAAGAACACTGAAGCTTTCTTT. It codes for CASTLDKNTEAFF.